These 19 T cell receptor beta chains share one sample of origin, sequenced in a study of T-cell reconstitution after alpha-beta-depleted transplantation in children. During its preparation, the TCRbeta library received unique molecular identifiers. TCRdb re-called the PCR reads with MiXCR, one entry per CDR3 protein. The repertoire holds hundreds of thousands of distinct CDR3 sequences, with around 10% as singletons. Here the sequenced sample was PBMCs from the stem cell graft donor, taken from the stem cell graft. These receptors were obtained from a human donor who donated a stem cell graft to a child with acute lymphoblastic leukemia.

This clonotype was picked up a small number of times. The chain uses TRBV12-3 or TRBV12-4 and TRBJ1-1; tentatively, D is TRBD1 (5 bases). This CDR3 has 14 residues. The ends were cut back, 6 bases at V and 1 base at J, with 12 bases in the middle. CDR3: CASSHDRRNTEAFF. As DNA, the CDR3 is TGTGCCAGCAGCCATGACAGACGGAACACTGAAGCTTTCTTT.

This clonotype occurred many times. CDR3 in amino acids: CAITRTGGEDTEAFF. CDR3 in DNA: TGTGCCATCACCCGTACAGGGGGCGAGGACACTGAAGCTTTCTTT. This chain uses TRBV10-3 with TRBJ1-1; 9 bases fit TRBD1. Germline V lookup: CDR1 ENHRY, CDR2 SYGVKD. The CDR3 loop spans 15 amino acids. The ends lost 7 bases at V and 3 bases at J; junction bases unmatched: 9.

V is TRBV6-2 or TRBV6-3 and J is TRBJ1-5; D call uncertain. The germline CDR1 and CDR2 sequences are MNHEY and SVGEGT. V was pared by 5 bases and J by 2 bases, with 19 bases between. The CDR3 covers 17 residues. The CDR3 region has the DNA TGTGCCAGCAGTCGATTCCGCGGGGTCGAAGGCAATCAGCCCCAGCATTTT. Its protein is CASSRFRGVEGNQPQHF.

This clonotype was seen ten or more times. This chain uses TRBV29-1 with TRBJ1-2; D is undetermined. The CDR3 length is 14 residues. The germline gives CDR1 SQVTM, CDR2 ANQGSEA. V shed 6 bases and J shed 6 bases, with 20 bases lying between them. CDR3 nucleotides: TGCAGCGTACCAACCGTTGCCGTTGATAATGGCTACACCTTC. This translates into CSVPTVAVDNGYTF.

This clonotype has a handful of counts. The chain uses TRBV19 and TRBJ2-5; 8 positions match TRBD1. CDR3 length: 15 residues. CDR1 and CDR2 from the germline V gene are LNHDA and SQIVND (reference sequence). The V gene end was trimmed by 6 bases and the J gene end by 5 bases; junction bases not matched to a gene: 11. CDR3 DNA sequence: TGTGCCAGTAGCTTAGGGACAGGTAGTCCGGAGACCCAGTACTTC. As protein: CASSLGTGSPETQYF.

The sample holds a few counts of this clonotype. The chain has TRBV27 and TRBJ2-1, with 9 nucleotides matching TRBD2. Germline CDR1 MNHEY, CDR2 SMNVEV (reference sequence). The CDR3 has 16 residues. J was trimmed by 5 bases and V by 5 bases; bases with no gene match: 10. The CDR3 sequence is CASSPRISGGNNEQFF. The CDR3 DNA sequence: TGTGCCAGCAGTCCCCGAATTAGCGGGGGTAACAATGAGCAGTTCTTC.

The chain recombines TRBV29-1 with TRBJ1-3, with unresolved D. This CDR3 comprises 12 residues. Trimming left V 4 bases short and J 4 bases short, with 8 bases between. Looked up from germline, CDR1 is SQVTM and CDR2 is ANQGSEA. The CDR3 DNA follows: TGCAGCGTTGTCAGAAACGGAAACACCATATATTTT. Translation: CSVVRNGNTIYF.

This clonotype came up many times. This rearrangement joins TRBV6-2 or TRBV6-3 to TRBJ2-2; D is perhaps TRBD1 (5 bases). V shed 0 bases and J shed 3 bases, with 26 bases lying between them. Germline assignment: CDR1 MNHEY and CDR2 SVGEGT. The CDR3 is made up of 21 amino acids. CDR3 loop: CASSYSNPVSHLGLYTGELFF. DNA of the CDR3: TGTGCCAGCAGTTACTCGAACCCCGTGTCCCATTTGGGGCTTTACACCGGGGAGCTGTTTTTT.

About this clonotype: One end of the junction varies from germline; a read error may be responsible. The chain joins TRBV5-1 to TRBJ2-7, with 15 positions matching TRBD2. This CDR3 comprises 16 residues. Germline CDR1 SGHRS, CDR2 YFSETQ. The CDR3 here is CASSSSGLAGGTIASF. The CDR3 DNA reads TGCGCCAGCAGCTCCTCGGGACTAGCGGGGGGCACGATAGCTAGCTTC.

This clonotype was counted only a few times. The chain is built from TRBV6-6 and TRBJ2-7, with TRBD2 matching over 7 bases. The CDR3 is made up of 13 amino acids. The V and J ends lost 6 bases and 1 base, in that order; junction bases with no gene match: 3. CDR1 is MNHNY and CDR2 is SVGAGI in the germline V gene (reference sequence). The CDR3 region is CASRGGGSYEQYF. The CDR3 DNA sequence: TGTGCCAGCAGGGGGGGAGGGTCCTACGAGCAGTACTTC.

In this sample, this clonotype turned up a few times. The chain is built from TRBV5-1 and TRBJ1-4; unclear D gene. The CDR3 length is 15 residues. Trimming removed 4 bases at V and 5 bases at J, with 15 bases between. Germline V gene lookup returns CDR1 SGHRS and CDR2 YFSETQ. The CDR3 DNA sequence: TGCGCCAGCAGCCGCCAAATGGAGAACAATGAAAAACTGTTTTTT. Protein: CASSRQMENNEKLFF.

Many counts were recorded for this clonotype. The chain combines TRBV5-1 with TRBJ2-3; the D gene could be TRBD1 or TRBD2 (6 bases each). Per germline, CDR1 SGHRS and CDR2 YFSETQ. The CDR3 is made up of 15 amino acids. Trimming shortened V by 0 bases and J by 2 bases, and 10 bases separated the two germline ends. Here the CDR3 reads CASSLDGGHTDTQYF. The CDR3 nucleotides read TGCGCCAGCAGCTTGGACGGGGGCCACACAGATACGCAGTATTTT.

This clonotype was detected ten times or more. J is TRBJ1-6 and V is TRBV10-3, with TRBD1 matching over 10 bases. This CDR3 region has 15 residues. The trim removed 4 bases at V and 7 bases at J, leaving 4 bases unmatched. The germline gives CDR1 ENHRY, CDR2 SYGVKD. CDR3 in DNA: TGTGCCATCAGTGGCCAGGGACAGGGGAATTCACCCCTCCACTTT. Its translation: CAISGQGQGNSPLHF.

This clonotype was seen repeatedly, ten times or more. This chain connects TRBV5-1 to TRBJ2-1; 11 positions match TRBD1. V lost 3 bases, J lost 5 bases, and 13 bases stayed unmatched. CDR3 length: 18 amino acids. CDR1 is SGHRS and CDR2 is YFSETQ in the germline V gene. The CDR3 here is CASSSIPAGTGGDNEQFF. Written as DNA, the CDR3 is TGCGCCAGCAGCTCCATCCCCGCCGGGACAGGGGGTGACAATGAGCAGTTCTTC.

A few counts support this clonotype. V is TRBV7-7 and J is TRBJ2-1; possible D gene TRBD1, 6 bases. V dropped 1 base and J dropped 10 bases, with 17 bases sitting between them. The CDR3 contains 15 residues. Germline CDR1 SSHAT, CDR2 FNYEAQ (reference sequence). The CDR3 bases are TGTGCCAGCAGCTTAGTCCCGACGACAGGTTGGGAGCAGTTCTTC. Translated, it gives CASSLVPTTGWEQFF.

This clonotype was counted many times. The chain recombines TRBV7-6 with TRBJ2-1; D not resolved. Trimming removed 1 base from V and 3 bases from J, with 7 bases in between. The CDR3 sequence is 14 residues long. In germline, CDR1 is SGHVS, CDR2 FNYEAQ. DNA for the CDR3: TGTGCCAGCAGCTTAGATCCAGGCTACAATGAGCAGTTCTTC. Translation gives CASSLDPGYNEQFF.

The CDR3 spells CASSLTGEALHF. The CDR3 DNA follows: TGCGCCAGCAGCTTGACAGGAGAGGCCCTCCACTTT. The chain is built from TRBV5-1 and TRBJ1-6; D might be TRBD1 (5 bases). The germline V gene has CDR1 SGHRS and CDR2 YFSETQ. The CDR3 extends over 12 amino acids. Trimming left V 1 base short and J 14 bases short, with 10 bases between.

This clonotype was detected many times. The V and J genes are TRBV27 and TRBJ2-1, with 8 bases fitting TRBD2. The J segment lost 4 bases and the V segment lost 3 bases, leaving 11 bases of the junction unmatched. The length of the CDR3 is 17 residues. Germline V gene data show CDR1 as MNHEY and CDR2 as SMNVEV (reference sequence). The DNA for the CDR3 is TGTGCCAGCAGTTTCGTGGGAGCGGGGGTGCGATACAATGAGCAGTTCTTC. This encodes CASSFVGAGVRYNEQFF.

This clonotype has at least ten counts. The CDR3 protein is CASSHDTYEQYF. CDR3 DNA: TGTGCCAGCAGTCACGACACCTACGAGCAGTACTTC. V gene TRBV12-3 or TRBV12-4 combines with J gene TRBJ2-7; D is ambiguous. The CDR3 totals 12 residues. V was cut by 5 bases and J by 2 bases, with 7 bases left in between.